The rows below give T cell receptor beta chains drawn from one sample of a study of cytomegalovirus exposure and HLA in healthy donors. Repertoires were generated with immunoSEQ multiplex PCR, while TCRdb's copy carries only in-frame clones and drops some. The sample carries about 160,000 clones, about 75% recorded once. Sequencing was done on a sample of PBMCs. These receptors were collected from a male donor in good health and CMV-seropositive. Each CDR3 is given with its conserved first and last residue. The order of the fields is V gene, J gene, clone size, D gene, CDR3 protein, CDR3 DNA. D genes are given only for firm matches. Expanded clones get a size class; other rows say once, few or many, or leave the size out.

v_gene: TRBV5-1; j_gene: TRBJ2-2; abundance: -; d_gene: TRBD1; CDR3aa: CASSFGQGRRSGELFF; CDR3nt: TGCGCCAGCAGCTTTGGACAGGGAAGGAGGTCCGGGGAGCTGTTTTTT
v_gene: TRBV4-1; j_gene: TRBJ1-2; abundance: -; d_gene: -; CDR3aa: CASSPQSGSNYGYTF; CDR3nt: TGCGCCAGCAGCCCCCAAAGCGGCAGTAACTATGGCTACACCTTC
v_gene: TRBV9; j_gene: TRBJ1-4; abundance: few; d_gene: TRBD1; CDR3aa: CASSVGGGTANEKLFF; CDR3nt: TGTGCCAGCAGCGTAGGAGGAGGGACAGCTAATGAAAAACTGTTTTTT
v_gene: TRBV11-3; j_gene: TRBJ1-2; abundance: -; d_gene: TRBD1; CDR3aa: CASSLFRDRGGGYTF; CDR3nt: TGTGCCAGCAGCTTATTCCGGGACAGGGGCGGCGGCTACACCTTC
v_gene: TRBV6-1; j_gene: TRBJ2-1; abundance: -; d_gene: TRBD2; CDR3aa: CASSEQASGGYNEQFF; CDR3nt: TGTGCCAGCAGTGAACAAGCTAGCGGCGGTTACAATGAGCAGTTCTTC
v_gene: TRBV28; j_gene: TRBJ2-1; abundance: -; d_gene: TRBD1; CDR3aa: CASSPSGDRVHEQFF; CDR3nt: TGTGCCAGCAGCCCAAGTGGGGACAGGGTCCATGAGCAGTTCTTC
v_gene: TRBV21-1; j_gene: TRBJ2-3; abundance: -; d_gene: -; CDR3aa: CAKTRTSGKGTDTQYF; CDR3nt: TGTGCCAAAACCCGGACTAGCGGGAAAGGGACAGATACGCAGTATTTT
v_gene: TRBV6-1; j_gene: TRBJ2-7; abundance: -; d_gene: TRBD1; CDR3aa: CASSEGGTGPYEQYF; CDR3nt: TGTGCCAGCAGTGAAGGGGGGACAGGGCCCTACGAGCAGTACTTC
v_gene: TRBV6-1; j_gene: TRBJ2-2; abundance: -; d_gene: TRBD2; CDR3aa: CASSEGIGGAYTGELFF; CDR3nt: TGTGCCAGCAGTGAAGGGATCGGGGGGGCCTACACCGGGGAGCTGTTTTTT
v_gene: TRBV2; j_gene: TRBJ2-7; abundance: -; d_gene: -; CDR3aa: CANSRDNPYEQYF; CDR3nt: TGTGCCAACTCCCGGGACAATCCATACGAGCAGTACTTC
v_gene: TRBV18; j_gene: TRBJ1-1; abundance: -; d_gene: -; CDR3aa: CASSPTGPEAFF; CDR3nt: TGTGCCAGCTCACCGACAGGTCCCGAAGCTTTCTTT
v_gene: TRBV30; j_gene: TRBJ2-5; abundance: -; d_gene: -; CDR3aa: CAWSAGVGTQYF; CDR3nt: TGTGCCTGGAGCGCAGGGGTCGGGACCCAGTACTTC
v_gene: TRBV30; j_gene: TRBJ2-7; abundance: -; d_gene: -; CDR3aa: CACTGLGYEQYF; CDR3nt: TGTGCCTGCACCGGCCTCGGGTACGAGCAGTACTTC
v_gene: TRBV18; j_gene: TRBJ1-6; abundance: -; d_gene: TRBD1; CDR3aa: CASSPRGQGVGRSPLHF; CDR3nt: TGTGCCAGCTCACCACGGGGACAGGGGGTCGGTCGCTCACCCCTCCACTTT
v_gene: TRBV30; j_gene: TRBJ2-2; abundance: -; d_gene: -; CDR3aa: CAWSVWATTGELFF; CDR3nt: TGTGCCTGGAGTGTATGGGCTACCACCGGGGAGCTGTTTTTT
v_gene: TRBV4-1; j_gene: TRBJ2-7; abundance: -; d_gene: TRBD1; CDR3aa: CASSQADRVRGEQYF; CDR3nt: TGCGCCAGCAGCCAAGCGGACAGGGTTCGAGGGGAGCAGTACTTC
v_gene: TRBV19; j_gene: TRBJ1-6; abundance: -; d_gene: -; CDR3aa: CASRLTASSYNSPLHF; CDR3nt: TGTGCCAGTAGATTGACTGCGAGCTCCTATAATTCACCCCTCCACTTT
v_gene: TRBV19; j_gene: TRBJ2-5; abundance: -; d_gene: TRBD2; CDR3aa: CASSEGLAGDQETQYF; CDR3nt: TGTGCCAGTAGTGAGGGACTAGCGGGGGACCAAGAGACCCAGTACTTC
v_gene: TRBV4-1; j_gene: TRBJ1-2; abundance: -; d_gene: TRBD1; CDR3aa: CASSQGLLQGQDYGYTF; CDR3nt: TGCGCCAGCAGCCAAGGGTTATTACAGGGGCAGGACTATGGCTACACCTTC
v_gene: TRBV19; j_gene: TRBJ1-2; abundance: -; d_gene: TRBD1; CDR3aa: CASSMRQGNGYTF; CDR3nt: TGTGCCAGTAGTATGCGACAGGGGAATGGCTACACCTTC